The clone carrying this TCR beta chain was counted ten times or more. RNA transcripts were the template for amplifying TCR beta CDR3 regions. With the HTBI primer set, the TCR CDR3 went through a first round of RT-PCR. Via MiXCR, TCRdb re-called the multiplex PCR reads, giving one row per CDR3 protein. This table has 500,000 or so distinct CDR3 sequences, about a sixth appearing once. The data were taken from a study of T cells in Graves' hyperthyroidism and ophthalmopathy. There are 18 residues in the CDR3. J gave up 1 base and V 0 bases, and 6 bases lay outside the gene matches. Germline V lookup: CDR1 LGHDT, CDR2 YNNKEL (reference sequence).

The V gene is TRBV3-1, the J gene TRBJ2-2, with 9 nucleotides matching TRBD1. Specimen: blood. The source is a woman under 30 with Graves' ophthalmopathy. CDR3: CASSQDYPGQGNTGELFF. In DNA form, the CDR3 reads TGTGCCAGCAGCCAAGATTATCCGGGACAGGGGAACACCGGGGAGCTGTTTTTT.